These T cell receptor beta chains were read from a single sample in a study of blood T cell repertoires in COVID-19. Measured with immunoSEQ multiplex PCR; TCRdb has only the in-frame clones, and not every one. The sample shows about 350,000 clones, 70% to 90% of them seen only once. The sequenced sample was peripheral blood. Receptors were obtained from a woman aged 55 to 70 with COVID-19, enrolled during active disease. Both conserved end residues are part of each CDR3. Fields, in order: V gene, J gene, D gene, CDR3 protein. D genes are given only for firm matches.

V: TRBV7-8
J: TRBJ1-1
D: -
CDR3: CASSSNWGDEAFF

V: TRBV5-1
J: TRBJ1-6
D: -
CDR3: CASSSLQGLYNSPLHF

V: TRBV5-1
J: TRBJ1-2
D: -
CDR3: CASTNSGNPYGYTF

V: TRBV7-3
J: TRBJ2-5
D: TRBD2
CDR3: CASSLRGAEETQYF

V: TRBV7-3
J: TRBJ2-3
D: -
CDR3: CASSRLIGGVTDTQYF

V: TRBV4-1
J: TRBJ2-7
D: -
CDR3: CASSQRQVPGEQYF

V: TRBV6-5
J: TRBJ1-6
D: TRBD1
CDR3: CASADRVNSPLHF

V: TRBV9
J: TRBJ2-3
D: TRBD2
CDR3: CASSIRAGGPGDTQYF

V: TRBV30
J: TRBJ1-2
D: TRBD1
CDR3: CAWSVRGTGRYGYTF

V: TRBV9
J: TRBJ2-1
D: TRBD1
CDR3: CASSVDGTDYNEQLF

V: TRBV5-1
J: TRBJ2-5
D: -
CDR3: CASSLWWGPGETQYF

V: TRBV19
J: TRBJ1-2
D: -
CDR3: CASTWGGGYTF

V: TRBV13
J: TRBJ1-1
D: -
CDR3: CASTRDTEAFF

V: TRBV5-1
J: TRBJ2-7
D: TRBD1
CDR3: CASSLQGAYEQYF

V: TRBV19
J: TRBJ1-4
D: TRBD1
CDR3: CASSPRTGFNEKLFF

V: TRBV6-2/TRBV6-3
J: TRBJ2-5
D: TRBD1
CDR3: CASSYHGQGRETQYF

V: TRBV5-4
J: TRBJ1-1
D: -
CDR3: CASRKVDSQNTEAFF

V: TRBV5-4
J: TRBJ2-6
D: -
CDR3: CASPSGREGVDGANVLTF

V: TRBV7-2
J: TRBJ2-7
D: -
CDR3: CASSLTYHRNYEQYF

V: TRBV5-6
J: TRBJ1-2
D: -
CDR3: CASSSSYGYTF

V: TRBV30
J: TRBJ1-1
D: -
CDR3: CAWSVQENTEAFF

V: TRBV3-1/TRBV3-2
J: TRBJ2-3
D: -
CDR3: CASSQSADTSTDTQYF

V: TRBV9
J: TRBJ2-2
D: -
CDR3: CASSVVAGARNTGELFF

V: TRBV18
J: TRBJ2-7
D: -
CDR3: CASSPLLATYEQYF

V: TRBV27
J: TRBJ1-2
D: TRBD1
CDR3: CASRTGGSNYGYTF

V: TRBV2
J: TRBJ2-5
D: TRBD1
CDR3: CARRTGEETQYF

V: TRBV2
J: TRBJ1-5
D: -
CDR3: CASGDRADSNQPQHF

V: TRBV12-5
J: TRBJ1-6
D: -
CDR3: CASGLPQDPYNSPLHF

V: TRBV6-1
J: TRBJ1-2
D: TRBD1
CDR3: CASSEATGGGLGGYTF

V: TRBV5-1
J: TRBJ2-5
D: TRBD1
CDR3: CASSGTGQETQYF

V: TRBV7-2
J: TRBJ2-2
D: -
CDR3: CASSTKDRNTGELFF

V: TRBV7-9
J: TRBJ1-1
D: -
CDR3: CASSLEGNTEAFF

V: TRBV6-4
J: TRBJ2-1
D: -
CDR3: CATPEEAPQAYNEQFF

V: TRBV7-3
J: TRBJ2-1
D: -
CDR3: CASSPQSSNEQFF

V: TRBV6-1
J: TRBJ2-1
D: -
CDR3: CASSEGSGERSYNEQFF

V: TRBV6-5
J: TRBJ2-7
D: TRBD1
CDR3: CASSPNRGWEQYF

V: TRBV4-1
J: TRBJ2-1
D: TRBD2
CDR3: CASRPGLAGSNEQFF

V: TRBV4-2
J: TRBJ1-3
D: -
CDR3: CASSSQQGSGNTIYF

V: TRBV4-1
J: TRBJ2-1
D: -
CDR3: CASSQGGRPGEFF

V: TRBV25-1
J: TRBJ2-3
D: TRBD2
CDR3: CASSSAGGQNTQYF

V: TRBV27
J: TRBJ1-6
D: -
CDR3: CASSFYFSDQGISNSPLHF

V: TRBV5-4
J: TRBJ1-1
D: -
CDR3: CASRPGLMRVNTEAFF

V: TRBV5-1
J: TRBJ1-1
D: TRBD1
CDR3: CATHTGALGAEAFF

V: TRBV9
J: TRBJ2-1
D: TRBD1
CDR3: CASSVGGTANEQFF

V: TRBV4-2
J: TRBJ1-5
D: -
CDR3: CASSQDGPRHSNQPQHF

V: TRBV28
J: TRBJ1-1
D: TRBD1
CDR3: CASRGQGAVGTEAFF

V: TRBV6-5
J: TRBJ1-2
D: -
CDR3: CASSYSRRYGYTF

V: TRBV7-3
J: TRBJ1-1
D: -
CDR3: CASSIQIKAEAFF

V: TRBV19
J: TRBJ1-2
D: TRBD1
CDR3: CASSTGQGAGGYTF

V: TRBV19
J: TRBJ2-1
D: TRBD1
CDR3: CASNLGQGSTYNEQFF

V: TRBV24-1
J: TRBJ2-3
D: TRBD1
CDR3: CATSRGQGFTDTQYF

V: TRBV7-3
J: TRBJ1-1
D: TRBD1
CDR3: CASSLTAGQPNTEAFF